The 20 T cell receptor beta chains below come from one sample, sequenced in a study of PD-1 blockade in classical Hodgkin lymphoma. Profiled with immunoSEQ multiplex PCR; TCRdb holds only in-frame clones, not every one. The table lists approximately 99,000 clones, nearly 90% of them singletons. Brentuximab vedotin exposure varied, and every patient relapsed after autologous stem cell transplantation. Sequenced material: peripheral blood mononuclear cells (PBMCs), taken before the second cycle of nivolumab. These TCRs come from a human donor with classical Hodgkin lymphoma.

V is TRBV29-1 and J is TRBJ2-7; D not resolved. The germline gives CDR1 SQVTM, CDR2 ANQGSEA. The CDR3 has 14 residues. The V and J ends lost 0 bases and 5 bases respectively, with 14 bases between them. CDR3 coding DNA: TGCAGCGTTGAAGAGCCGACGTTTAGCCACGAGCAGTACTTC. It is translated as CSVEEPTFSHEQYF.

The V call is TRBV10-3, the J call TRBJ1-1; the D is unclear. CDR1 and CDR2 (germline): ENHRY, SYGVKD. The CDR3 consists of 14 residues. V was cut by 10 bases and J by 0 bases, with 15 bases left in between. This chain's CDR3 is CATSLASMNTEAFF. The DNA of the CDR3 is TGTGCCACTTCTTTGGCCAGTATGAACACTGAAGCTTTCTTT.

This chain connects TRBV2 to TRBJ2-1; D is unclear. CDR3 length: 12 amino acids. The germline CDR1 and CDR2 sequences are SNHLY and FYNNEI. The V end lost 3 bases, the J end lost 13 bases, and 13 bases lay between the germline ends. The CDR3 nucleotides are TGTGCCAGCAGTGATGAGGCTCTCCGCCAGTTCTTC. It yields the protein CASSDEALRQFF.

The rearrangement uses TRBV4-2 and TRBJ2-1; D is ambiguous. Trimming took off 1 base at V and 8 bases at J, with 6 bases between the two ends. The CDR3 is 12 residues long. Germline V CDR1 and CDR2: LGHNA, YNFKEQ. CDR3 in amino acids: CASSQVTDEQFF. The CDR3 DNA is TGTGCCAGCAGCCAAGTAACAGATGAGCAGTTCTTC.

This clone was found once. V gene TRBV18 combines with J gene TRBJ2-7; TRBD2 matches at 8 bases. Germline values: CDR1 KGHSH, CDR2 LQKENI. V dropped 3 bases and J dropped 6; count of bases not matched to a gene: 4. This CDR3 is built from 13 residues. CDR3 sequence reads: CASSPGGGPEQYF. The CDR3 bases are TGTGCCAGCTCACCTGGCGGGGGGCCCGAGCAGTACTTC.

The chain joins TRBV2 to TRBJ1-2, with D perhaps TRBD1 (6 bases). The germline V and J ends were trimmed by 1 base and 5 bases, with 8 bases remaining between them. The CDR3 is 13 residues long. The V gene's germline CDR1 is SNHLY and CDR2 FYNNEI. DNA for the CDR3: TGTGCCAGCAGTGAAGGGCAGGGGTATGGCTACACCTTC. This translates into CASSEGQGYGYTF.

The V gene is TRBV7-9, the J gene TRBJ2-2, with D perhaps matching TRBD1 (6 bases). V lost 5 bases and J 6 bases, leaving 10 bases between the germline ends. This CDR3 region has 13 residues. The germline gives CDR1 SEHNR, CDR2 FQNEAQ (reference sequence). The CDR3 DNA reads TGTGCCAGCAGCGGGACAAAAGCCGGGGAGCTGTTTTTT. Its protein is CASSGTKAGELFF. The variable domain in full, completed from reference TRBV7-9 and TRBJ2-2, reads DTGVSQNPRHKITKRGQNVTFRCDPISEHNRLYWYRQTLGQGPEFLTYFQNEAQLEKSRLLSDRFSAERPKGSFSTLEIQRTEQGDSAMYLCASSGTKAGELFFGEGSRLTVL.

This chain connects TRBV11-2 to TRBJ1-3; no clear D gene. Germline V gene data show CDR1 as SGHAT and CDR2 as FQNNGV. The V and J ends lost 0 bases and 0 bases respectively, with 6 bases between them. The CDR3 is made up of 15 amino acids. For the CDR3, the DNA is TGTGCCAGCAGCTTAGAGGGCCGCTCTGGAAACACCATATATTTT. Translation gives CASSLEGRSGNTIYF.

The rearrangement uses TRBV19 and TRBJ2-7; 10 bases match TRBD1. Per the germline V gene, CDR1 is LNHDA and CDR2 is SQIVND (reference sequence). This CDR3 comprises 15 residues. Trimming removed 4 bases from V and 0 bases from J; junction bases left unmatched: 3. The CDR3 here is CASSTGTGVSYEQYF. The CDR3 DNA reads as TGTGCCAGTAGTACCGGGACAGGGGTCTCCTACGAGCAGTACTTC. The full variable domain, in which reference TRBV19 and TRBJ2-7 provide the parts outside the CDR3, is DGGITQSPKYLFRKEGQNVTLSCEQNLNHDAMYWYRQDPGQGLRLIYYSQIVNDFQKGDIAEGYSVSREKKESFPLTVTSAQKNPTAFYLCASSTGTGVSYEQYFGPGTRLTVT.

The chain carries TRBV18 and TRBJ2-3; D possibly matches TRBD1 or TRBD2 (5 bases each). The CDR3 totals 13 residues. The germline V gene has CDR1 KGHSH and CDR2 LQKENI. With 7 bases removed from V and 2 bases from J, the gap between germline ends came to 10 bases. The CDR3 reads CASWDEFTDTQYF. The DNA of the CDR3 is TGTGCCAGCTGGGACGAGTTCACAGATACGCAGTATTTT.

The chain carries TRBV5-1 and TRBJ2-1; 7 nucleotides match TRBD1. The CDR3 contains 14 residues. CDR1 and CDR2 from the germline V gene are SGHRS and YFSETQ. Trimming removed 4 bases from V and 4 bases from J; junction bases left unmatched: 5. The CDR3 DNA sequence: TGCGCCAGCAGCGAAGGGACAGCGTACAATGAGCAGTTCTTC. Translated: CASSEGTAYNEQFF. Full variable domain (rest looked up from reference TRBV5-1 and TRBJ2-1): KAGVTQTPRYLIKTRGQQVTLSCSPISGHRSVSWYQQTPGQGLQFLFEYFSETQRNKGNFPGRFSGRQFSNSRSEMNVSTLELGDSALYLCASSEGTAYNEQFFGPGTRLTVL.

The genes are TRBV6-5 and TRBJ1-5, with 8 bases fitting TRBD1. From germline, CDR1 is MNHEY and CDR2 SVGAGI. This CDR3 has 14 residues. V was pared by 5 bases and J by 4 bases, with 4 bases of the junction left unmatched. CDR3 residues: CASSNRDRNQPQHF. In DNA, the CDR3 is TGTGCCAGCAGTAACCGGGACAGGAATCAGCCCCAGCATTTT.

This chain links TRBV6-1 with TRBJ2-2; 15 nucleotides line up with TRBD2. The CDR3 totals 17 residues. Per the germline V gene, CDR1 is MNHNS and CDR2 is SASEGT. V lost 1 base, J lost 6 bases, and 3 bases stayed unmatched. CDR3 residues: CASSEGWTSGRAGELFF. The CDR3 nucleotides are TGTGCCAGCAGTGAAGGGTGGACTAGCGGGAGGGCCGGGGAGCTGTTTTTT.

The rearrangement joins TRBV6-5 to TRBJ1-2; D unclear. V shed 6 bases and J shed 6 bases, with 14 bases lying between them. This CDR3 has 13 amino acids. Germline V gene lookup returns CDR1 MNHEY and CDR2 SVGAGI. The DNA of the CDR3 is TGTGCCAGCAGAGGTAGATGGAGCGATGGCTACACCTTC. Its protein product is CASRGRWSDGYTF.

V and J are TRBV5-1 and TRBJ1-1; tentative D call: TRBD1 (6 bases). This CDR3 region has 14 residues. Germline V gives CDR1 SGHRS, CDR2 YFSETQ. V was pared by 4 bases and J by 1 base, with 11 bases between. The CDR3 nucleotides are TGCGCCAGCAGCCTGGGGGGCCCGAACACTGAAGCTTTCTTT. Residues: CASSLGGPNTEAFF.

In DNA form, the CDR3 reads TGCGCCAGCAGCCAAGAGAGAGAAAATCTCTACAATGAGCAGTTCTTC. Encoded protein: CASSQERENLYNEQFF. J is TRBJ2-1 and V is TRBV4-1; no reliable D call. The germline V and J ends were trimmed by 0 bases and 3 bases, with 12 bases remaining between them. This CDR3 contains 16 residues. Germline V gene lookup returns CDR1 MGHRA and CDR2 YSYEKL.

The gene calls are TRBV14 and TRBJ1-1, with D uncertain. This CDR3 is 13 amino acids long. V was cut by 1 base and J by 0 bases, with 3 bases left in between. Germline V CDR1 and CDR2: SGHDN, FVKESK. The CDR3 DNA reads TGTGCCAGCAGCCAAGGGATGAACACTGAAGCTTTCTTT. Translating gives CASSQGMNTEAFF. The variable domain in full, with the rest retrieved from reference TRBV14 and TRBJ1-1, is EAGVTQFPSHSVIEKGQTVTLRCDPISGHDNLYWYRRVMGKEIKFLLHFVKESKQDESGMPNNRFLAERTGGTYSTLKVQPAELEDSGVYFCASSQGMNTEAFFGQGTRLTVV.

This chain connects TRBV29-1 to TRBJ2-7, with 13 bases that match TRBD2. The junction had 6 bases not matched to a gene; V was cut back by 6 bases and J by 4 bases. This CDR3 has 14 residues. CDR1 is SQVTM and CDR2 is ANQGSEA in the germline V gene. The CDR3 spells CSVRTSGSGYEQYF. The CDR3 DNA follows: TGCAGCGTCCGGACTAGCGGGAGTGGGTACGAGCAGTACTTC.

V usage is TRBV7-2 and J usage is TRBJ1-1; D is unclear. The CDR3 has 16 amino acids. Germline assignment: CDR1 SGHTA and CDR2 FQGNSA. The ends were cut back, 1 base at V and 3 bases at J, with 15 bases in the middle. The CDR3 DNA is TGTGCCAGCAGCTTAGTCGAGGGCAGTTTGCACACTGAAGCTTTCTTT. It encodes CASSLVEGSLHTEAFF.

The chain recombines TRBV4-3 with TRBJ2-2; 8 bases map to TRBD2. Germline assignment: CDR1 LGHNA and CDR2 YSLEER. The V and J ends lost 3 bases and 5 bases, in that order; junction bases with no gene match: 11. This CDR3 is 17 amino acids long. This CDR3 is CASSHLLAGGETGELFF. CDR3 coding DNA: TGCGCCAGCAGCCACCTCCTGGCGGGAGGTGAAACCGGGGAGCTGTTTTTT.